A selection of T cell receptor beta chains follows, all from one sample in a study of T-cell memory formation after mild COVID-19. Via MiXCR, TCRdb re-called the 5' RACE reads, giving one row per CDR3 protein. The sample lists just over 400,000 distinct CDR3 sequences; about 22% were seen once. The material sequenced was PBMCs or a T cell subset sorted from them (not recorded which). All receptors derive from an adult woman who had mild COVID-19 (a few samples of this study predate the infection). Cell type and time point are not known. Each CDR3 is given with its conserved first and last residue. Each record gives: J gene, CDR3 length, clone size, V gene, D gene, CDR3 DNA, CDR3 protein. D genes are given only for firm matches. Size is omitted from some rows. Given values are once, few, many or a class for expanded clones.

J: TRBJ2-3; length: 16; size: NA; V: TRBV11-3; D: NA; DNA: TGTGCCAGCAGCGAGAGAGTCAGATTTAGCACAGATACGCAGTATTTT; CDR3: CASSERVRFSTDTQYF
J: TRBJ2-2; length: 15; size: NA; V: TRBV9; D: NA; DNA: TGTGCCAGCAGCGCGAGGGGACAGAACACCGGGGAGCTGTTTTTT; CDR3: CASSARGQNTGELFF
J: TRBJ2-5; length: 15; size: NA; V: TRBV7-2; D: NA; DNA: TGTGCCAGCAGCTTAGGCGGGTTCACGAAAGAGACCCAGTACTTC; CDR3: CASSLGGFTKETQYF
J: TRBJ2-7; length: 11; size: few; V: TRBV2; D: TRBD2; DNA: TGTGCCAGCAGTCTGACTAGCGGGGACTACTTC; CDR3: CASSLTSGDYF
J: TRBJ2-5; length: 14; size: few; V: TRBV12-3/TRBV12-4; D: NA; DNA: TGTGCCAGCAGCACTACAGGGATCCAAGAGACCCAGTACTTC; CDR3: CASSTTGIQETQYF
J: TRBJ2-4; length: 16; size: few; V: TRBV7-9; D: TRBD2; DNA: TGTGCCAGCAGTCGGACTAGCGGGAGAGCCAAAAACATTCAGTACTTC; CDR3: CASSRTSGRAKNIQYF
J: TRBJ2-3; length: 15; size: NA; V: TRBV6-5; D: TRBD1; DNA: TGTGCCAGCAGTTTTCAGGGGGCCGGCACAGATACGCAGTATTTT; CDR3: CASSFQGAGTDTQYF
J: TRBJ1-1; length: 16; size: few; V: TRBV9; D: TRBD1; DNA: TGTGCCAGCAGCGTAGGGCAGGGGGCGTTGAACACTGAAGCTTTCTTT; CDR3: CASSVGQGALNTEAFF
J: TRBJ1-1; length: 11; size: few; V: TRBV5-6; D: NA; DNA: TGTGCCAGCAGCTTGGCCCTCGAGGCTTTCTTT; CDR3: CASSLALEAFF
J: TRBJ2-2; length: 12; size: NA; V: TRBV12-3/TRBV12-4; D: NA; DNA: TGTGCCAGTCAGGGACTTGGCGGGGAGCTGTTTTTT; CDR3: CASQGLGGELFF
J: TRBJ1-1; length: 13; size: few; V: TRBV6-5; D: NA; DNA: TGTGCCAGCAGCCCCCCGGGGGAGGAGGGGGCTTTCTTT; CDR3: CASSPPGEEGAFF
J: TRBJ2-1; length: 14; size: NA; V: TRBV12-3/TRBV12-4; D: TRBD2; DNA: TGTGCCAGCAAAGCGGGAGTTGGGGACAATGAGCAGTTCTTC; CDR3: CASKAGVGDNEQFF
J: TRBJ2-5; length: 16; size: NA; V: TRBV11-3; D: TRBD1; DNA: TGTGCCAGCAGCCAGCCGACAGGGGAGTGGCAAGAGACCCAGTACTTC; CDR3: CASSQPTGEWQETQYF
J: TRBJ2-6; length: 17; size: NA; V: TRBV5-1; D: TRBD1; DNA: TGCGCCAGCAGCTTAGTCCCGACAGGGGTCGGGGCCAACGTCCTGACTTTC; CDR3: CASSLVPTGVGANVLTF
J: TRBJ2-1; length: 16; size: once; V: TRBV7-2; D: TRBD2; DNA: TGTGCCAGCAGCTCTTCGGGACTACCCGGATACAATGAGCAGTTCTTC; CDR3: CASSSSGLPGYNEQFF
J: TRBJ2-3; length: 15; size: few; V: TRBV7-2; D: NA; DNA: TGTGCCAGCAGCTTAATCGGGCCAGGTCCAGATACGCAGTATTTT; CDR3: CASSLIGPGPDTQYF
J: TRBJ2-1; length: 15; size: NA; V: TRBV11-2; D: NA; DNA: TGTGCCAGCAGCCCACTGGGGGTCTTCGACAATGAGCAGTTCTTC; CDR3: CASSPLGVFDNEQFF
J: TRBJ2-3; length: 15; size: NA; V: TRBV30; D: NA; DNA: TGTGCCTGGACTACTGGCTCTACGCACACAGATACGCAGTATTTT; CDR3: CAWTTGSTHTDTQYF
J: TRBJ1-1; length: 13; size: once; V: TRBV5-5; D: NA; DNA: TGTGCCAGCAGCTTCAGTCGGGGAGGGGGAGCTTTCTTT; CDR3: CASSFSRGGGAFF
J: TRBJ1-2; length: 14; size: few; V: TRBV12-3/TRBV12-4; D: TRBD1; DNA: TGTGCCAGCAGTTTGGAGACAGGGAGGTATGGCTACACCTTC; CDR3: CASSLETGRYGYTF
J: TRBJ2-5; length: 16; size: NA; V: TRBV7-9; D: NA; DNA: TGTGCCAGCAGCTCGACGGGGAGCTTCAACGGGGAGACCCAGTACTTC; CDR3: CASSSTGSFNGETQYF
J: TRBJ1-4; length: 13; size: NA; V: TRBV7-6; D: NA; DNA: TGTGCCAGCAGCTCCCGGATTACTGAAAAACTGTTTTTT; CDR3: CASSSRITEKLFF
J: TRBJ2-4; length: 14; size: NA; V: TRBV2; D: TRBD1; DNA: TGTGCCAGTACTGGTGGGACAGGGGTAAACATTCAGTACTTC; CDR3: CASTGGTGVNIQYF
J: TRBJ2-1; length: 16; size: NA; V: TRBV5-1; D: TRBD2; DNA: TGCGCCAGCAGCAGGACTAGCGGGGGACGATACAATGAGCAGTTCTTC; CDR3: CASSRTSGGRYNEQFF
J: TRBJ1-1; length: 14; size: few; V: TRBV5-4; D: NA; DNA: TGTGCCAGCAGCTTATGGACAGTGAACACTGAAGCTTTCTTT; CDR3: CASSLWTVNTEAFF
J: TRBJ2-7; length: 13; size: NA; V: TRBV12-3/TRBV12-4; D: TRBD1; DNA: TGTGCCAGCAGTGGCCAGACAGGGGACGAGCAGTACTTC; CDR3: CASSGQTGDEQYF
J: TRBJ2-2; length: 14; size: few; V: TRBV11-3; D: NA; DNA: TGTGCCAGCAGCTCAAGGACTAACACCGGGGAGCTGTTTTTT; CDR3: CASSSRTNTGELFF
J: TRBJ1-2; length: 14; size: NA; V: TRBV6-5; D: TRBD1; DNA: TGTGCCAGCAGGGGACAGGGGCAGTTAGGTGGCTACACCTTC; CDR3: CASRGQGQLGGYTF
J: TRBJ2-3; length: 19; size: few; V: TRBV7-8; D: TRBD2; DNA: TGTGCCAGCAGCTTAGTGGGAGGACTAGCGGGAGGGCCCGAAGATACGCAGTATTTT; CDR3: CASSLVGGLAGGPEDTQYF
J: TRBJ2-7; length: 14; size: NA; V: TRBV7-9; D: NA; DNA: TGTGCCAGCACCAAGGCTGGGATCTCCTACGAGCAGTACTTC; CDR3: CASTKAGISYEQYF
J: TRBJ2-7; length: 14; size: few; V: TRBV11-3; D: TRBD1; DNA: TGTGCCAGCAGCCGACGACAGGGGGAATACGAGCAGTACTTC; CDR3: CASSRRQGEYEQYF
J: TRBJ1-1; length: 13; size: once; V: TRBV19; D: NA; DNA: TGTGCCAGTAGTATGCAGCGGTACACTGAAGCTTTCTTT; CDR3: CASSMQRYTEAFF
J: TRBJ2-3; length: 15; size: few; V: TRBV12-3/TRBV12-4; D: TRBD2; DNA: TGTGCCAGCACCGGGACTAGCGGGGGCACACGGGGGCAGTATTTT; CDR3: CASTGTSGGTRGQYF
J: TRBJ2-3; length: 16; size: few; V: TRBV7-8; D: NA; DNA: TGTGCCAGCAGCGCCGGAACCGGGACCCGGGGGGATACGCAGTATTTT; CDR3: CASSAGTGTRGDTQYF
J: TRBJ2-7; length: 14; size: once; V: TRBV19; D: TRBD2; DNA: TGTGCCAGTAGTGCTAGCGGGAGCGCCTACGAGCAGTACTTC; CDR3: CASSASGSAYEQYF
J: TRBJ1-3; length: 16; size: NA; V: TRBV7-2; D: NA; DNA: TGTGCCAGCAGCTTAGTTAAGAGCGGCGCTGGAAACACCATATATTTT; CDR3: CASSLVKSGAGNTIYF
J: TRBJ2-1; length: 16; size: NA; V: TRBV7-8; D: TRBD2; DNA: TGTGCCAGCAGCTTAGCATATAGCGGGAGAGCCAATGAGCAGTTCTTC; CDR3: CASSLAYSGRANEQFF
J: TRBJ1-4; length: 15; size: NA; V: TRBV15; D: NA; DNA: TGTGCCACCAGCCAGGGGAGACAATCCGGTGAAAAACTGTTTTTT; CDR3: CATSQGRQSGEKLFF
J: TRBJ2-5; length: 15; size: many; V: TRBV11-2; D: NA; DNA: TGTGCCAGCAGCTTAGCGGCCTGGATTAGTAGTAGCCAGTACTTC; CDR3: CASSLAAWISSSQYF
J: TRBJ2-5; length: 14; size: few; V: TRBV7-9; D: TRBD2; DNA: TGTGCCAGCAGACCGACTAGCGGGAGCGAGACCCAGTACTTC; CDR3: CASRPTSGSETQYF
J: TRBJ1-1; length: 10; size: NA; V: TRBV29-1; D: NA; DNA: TGCAGCGTTGGGGACTCTGAAGCTTTCTTT; CDR3: CSVGDSEAFF
J: TRBJ1-6; length: 16; size: few; V: TRBV12-3/TRBV12-4; D: TRBD1; DNA: TGTGCCAGCAGTCTCCAACAAGGACAGGGAAAATCACCCCTCCACTTT; CDR3: CASSLQQGQGKSPLHF
J: TRBJ1-6; length: 17; size: NA; V: TRBV4-1; D: TRBD1; DNA: TGCGCCAGCAGCTCTCGGGACAGGGGAGTAGGGGAGTCACCCCTCCACTTT; CDR3: CASSSRDRGVGESPLHF
J: TRBJ1-5; length: 15; size: NA; V: TRBV4-3; D: TRBD1; DNA: TGCGCCAGCAGCCAGGACAGGTTTAGCAATCAGCCCCAGCATTTT; CDR3: CASSQDRFSNQPQHF
J: TRBJ1-1; length: 14; size: NA; V: TRBV7-9; D: NA; DNA: TGTGCCAGCAGCTTTCGCCAGAGTAACACTGAAGCTTTCTTT; CDR3: CASSFRQSNTEAFF
J: TRBJ2-1; length: 14; size: NA; V: TRBV14; D: NA; DNA: TGTGCCAGCAGCTACCTTGTTCAGGGCAATGAGCAGTTCTTC; CDR3: CASSYLVQGNEQFF
J: TRBJ2-5; length: 12; size: NA; V: TRBV30; D: NA; DNA: TGTGCCTGGAGTTTAACCGGCGAGACCCAGTACTTC; CDR3: CAWSLTGETQYF
J: TRBJ2-3; length: 14; size: many; V: TRBV5-1; D: NA; DNA: TGCGCCAGCAGCGGCACAGGGTCCACAGATACGCAGTATTTT; CDR3: CASSGTGSTDTQYF
J: TRBJ2-7; length: 14; size: once; V: TRBV7-9; D: TRBD1; DNA: TGTGCCAGCAGCTTCGGGACAGGGGTCAACGAGCAGTACTTC; CDR3: CASSFGTGVNEQYF
J: TRBJ1-6; length: 13; size: few; V: TRBV6-5; D: NA; DNA: TGTGCCAGCAGTACCCGTAAGGATTCACCCCTCCACTTT; CDR3: CASSTRKDSPLHF
J: TRBJ2-1; length: 14; size: few; V: TRBV6-2/TRBV6-3; D: NA; DNA: TGTGCCAGCATGAGGGTAGGGACCTACAATGAGCAGTTCTTC; CDR3: CASMRVGTYNEQFF